This note documents a single TCR beta chain sequence. These data belong to a study of blood T cell repertoires in COVID-19. Sequencing was performed with immunoSEQ multiplex PCR; in TCRdb, only in-frame clones are kept and a portion is missing. The table has just over 300,000 clones, 80% to 90% seen once. V lost 1 base and J lost 2, with 11 bases in between. Germline CDR1 LGHDT, CDR2 YNNKEL (reference sequence). There are 15 residues in the CDR3. J is TRBJ1-2 and V is TRBV3-1 (or the pseudogene TRBV3-2); tentative D call: TRBD1 (5 bases). Sequenced sample: PBMCs or T cells enriched from blood (not recorded which). The TCR originated in a man between 25 and 39 years old who had recovered from COVID-19. The chain's CDR3 is CASSQASTVNYGYTF. CDR3 DNA: TGTGCCAGCAGCCAAGCCTCGACAGTAAACTATGGCTACACCTTC.